The 13 T cell receptor beta chains below come from one sample, sequenced in a study of monozygotic twins with inflammatory bowel disease (dated by TCRdb to about 2019). The library was produced with 5' RACE. Instrument used: Illumina HiSeq 2500. TCRdb reprocessed the public reads and reports one entry per CDR3 protein sequence, without DNA. This specimen's table enumerates 330,000 or so distinct CDR3 sequences. The ten largest clones capture approximately 2% of the sample. Material for sequencing was blood. These TCRs come from a human donor with ulcerative colitis or Crohn's disease, or a healthy co-twin of an affected twin (not recorded which).

The CDR3 sequence: CASSLTGDEQFF. The rearrangement links TRBV5-1 to TRBJ2-1; TCRdb calls TRBD1, which cannot be checked without DNA. The germline V gene encodes CDR1 SGHRS and CDR2 YFSETQ. The CDR3 is made up of 12 amino acids. Full variable domain (missing parts from reference TRBV5-1 and TRBJ2-1): KAGVTQTPRYLIKTRGQQVTLSCSPISGHRSVSWYQQTPGQGLQFLFEYFSETQRNKGNFPGRFSGRQFSNSRSEMNVSTLELGDSALYLCASSLTGDEQFFGPGTRLTVL.

The rearrangement links TRBV7-9 to TRBJ2-1; the TCRdb D gene call, TRBD1, has no DNA to confirm it. Germline-derived CDR1 and CDR2 are SEHNR and FQNEAQ (reference sequence). The CDR3 totals 15 residues. The CDR3: CASSSRTGAYNEQFF.

The chain recombines TRBV10-2 with TRBJ2-7. Looked up from germline, CDR1 is WSHSY and CDR2 is SAAADI. This CDR3 is built from 15 residues. CDR3 sequence reads: CASSGRQGTSYEQYF.

The chain uses TRBV5-1 and TRBJ2-2; TCRdb reports TRBD2, a call that lacks DNA to check it against. The germline CDR1 and CDR2 sequences are SGHRS and YFSETQ. The CDR3 has 15 amino acids. CDR3 in amino acids: CASSSLAGATGELFF.

This chain connects TRBV7-9 to TRBJ2-1; TCRdb's assignment of TRBD2 cannot be checked, as there is no DNA. The CDR3 runs to 16 residues. Germline assignment: CDR1 SEHNR and CDR2 FQNEAQ (reference sequence). This CDR3 reads CASSEGLAAPNNEQFF.

V and J are TRBV6-5 and TRBJ1-4; TCRdb's D call of TRBD1 is untestable without DNA. This CDR3 contains 15 residues. Per the germline V gene, CDR1 is MNHEY and CDR2 is SVGAGI. The CDR3 reads CASSWTDSYNEKLFF.

The rearrangement joins TRBV29-1 to TRBJ1-6; the D call from TCRdb, TRBD1, cannot be confirmed without DNA. CDR3 length: 11 residues. Germline CDR1 and CDR2: SQVTM and ANQGSEA. CDR3 region: CSVRWRSGLHF. Supplemented by reference TRBV29-1 and TRBJ1-6, the full variable domain reads SAVISQKPSRDICQRGTSLTIQCQVDSQVTMMFWYRQQPGQSLTLIATANQGSEATYESGFVIDKFPISRPNLTFSTLTVSNMSPEDSSIYLCSVRWRSGLHFGNGTRLTVT.

CDR3 amino acids: CASSPRNLLSPNTEAFF. This chain joins TRBV11-2 and TRBJ1-1. The germline CDR1 and CDR2 sequences are SGHAT and FQNNGV. This CDR3 has 17 amino acids.

This rearrangement joins TRBV20-1 to TRBJ1-5; checking the TCRdb D call of TRBD1 is not possible without DNA. This CDR3 contains 15 residues. Germline-derived CDR1 and CDR2 are DFQATT and SNEGSKA (reference sequence). This CDR3 reads CSARDPGGRHQPQHF.

The rearrangement joins TRBV10-3 to TRBJ2-3; absent DNA, TCRdb's TRBD2 call cannot be checked. The CDR3 runs 16 residues. CDR1 is ENHRY, CDR2 SYGVKD, per germline. The CDR3: CAISDPPGLAFDTQYF.

This sequence joins TRBV11-2 and TRBJ2-7. The CDR3 covers 11 residues. The germline gives CDR1 SGHAT, CDR2 FQNNGV. The CDR3 loop reads CASSLVGEQYF.

The chain has TRBV4-3 and TRBJ1-1. The CDR3 consists of 14 residues. CDR1 LGHNA and CDR2 YSLEER come from the germline V gene. CDR3 sequence: CASSQDRQGDLAFF.

The rearrangement links TRBV10-1 to TRBJ2-2; TCRdb indicates TRBD1, and absent DNA this call remains unverified. From germline, CDR1 is WNHNN and CDR2 SYGVQD (reference sequence). The CDR3 contains 15 residues. The chain's CDR3 is CASSFSGTRTGELFF.